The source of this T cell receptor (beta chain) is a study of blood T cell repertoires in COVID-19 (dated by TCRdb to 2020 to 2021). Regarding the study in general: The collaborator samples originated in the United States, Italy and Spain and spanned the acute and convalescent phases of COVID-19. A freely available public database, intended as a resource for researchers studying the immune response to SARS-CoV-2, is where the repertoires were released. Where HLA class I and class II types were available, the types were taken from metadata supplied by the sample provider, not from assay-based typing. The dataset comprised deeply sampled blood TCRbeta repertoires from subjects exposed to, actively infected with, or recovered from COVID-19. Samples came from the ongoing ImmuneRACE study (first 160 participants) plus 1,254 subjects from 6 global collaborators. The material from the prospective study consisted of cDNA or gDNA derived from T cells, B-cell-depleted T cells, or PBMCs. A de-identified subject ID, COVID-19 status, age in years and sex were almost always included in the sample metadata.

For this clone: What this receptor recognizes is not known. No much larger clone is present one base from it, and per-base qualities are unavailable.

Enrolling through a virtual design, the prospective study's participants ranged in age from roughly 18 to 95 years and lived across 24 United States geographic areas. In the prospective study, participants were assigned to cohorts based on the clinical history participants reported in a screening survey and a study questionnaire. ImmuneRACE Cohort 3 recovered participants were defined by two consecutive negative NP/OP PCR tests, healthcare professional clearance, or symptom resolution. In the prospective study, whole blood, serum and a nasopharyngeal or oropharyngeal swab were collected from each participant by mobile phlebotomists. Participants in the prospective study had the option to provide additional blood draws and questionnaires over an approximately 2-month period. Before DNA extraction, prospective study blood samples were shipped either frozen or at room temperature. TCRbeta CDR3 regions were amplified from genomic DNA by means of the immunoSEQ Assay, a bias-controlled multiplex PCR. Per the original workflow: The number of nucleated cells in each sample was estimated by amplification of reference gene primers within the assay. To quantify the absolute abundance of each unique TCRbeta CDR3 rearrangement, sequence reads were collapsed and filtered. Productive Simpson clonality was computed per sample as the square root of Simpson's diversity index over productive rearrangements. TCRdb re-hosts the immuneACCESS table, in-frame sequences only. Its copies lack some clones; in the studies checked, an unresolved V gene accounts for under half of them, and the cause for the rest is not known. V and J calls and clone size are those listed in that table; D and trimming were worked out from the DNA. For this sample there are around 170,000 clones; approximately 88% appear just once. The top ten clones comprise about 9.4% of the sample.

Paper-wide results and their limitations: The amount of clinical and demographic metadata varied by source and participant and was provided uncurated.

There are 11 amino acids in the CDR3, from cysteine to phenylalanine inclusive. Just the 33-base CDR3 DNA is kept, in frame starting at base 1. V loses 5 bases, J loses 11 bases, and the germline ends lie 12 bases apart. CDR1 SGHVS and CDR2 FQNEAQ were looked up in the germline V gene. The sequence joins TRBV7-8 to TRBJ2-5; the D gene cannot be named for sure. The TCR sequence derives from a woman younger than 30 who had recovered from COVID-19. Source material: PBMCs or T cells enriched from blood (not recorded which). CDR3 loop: CASSLDTVQYF. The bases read TGTGCCAGCAGCCTCGACACGGTGCAGTACTTC.